This entry lists 8 T cell receptor beta chains sequenced from one sample in a study of long-term antiretroviral therapy in people with HIV. Researchers ran immunoSEQ v3.0 at survey level. Some clones are missing from TCRdb's copy, which holds only in-frame ones; the method was immunoSEQ multiplex PCR. The sample carries tens of thousands of clones, about 95% recorded once. This sample comprised unsorted PBMCs, obtained more than 6 years after starting antiretroviral therapy. The receptors here all came from a man younger than 45 with HIV.

The chain combines TRBV21-1 with TRBJ2-7; the table's TRBD1 call for D was not verified on the DNA. TRBV21-1 is designated a pseudogene. This CDR3 contains 15 residues. CDR3 sequence reads: CASSKGPSPGCEQYF. CDR3 sequence (DNA): TGTGCCAGCAGCAAAGGTCCCTCCCCTGGCTGCGAGCAGTACTTC.

The chain uses TRBV6-1 and TRBJ1-4; the D is unclear. CDR1 is MNHNS, CDR2 SASEGT, per germline. The ends were cut back, 5 bases at V and 6 bases at J, with 16 bases in the middle. CDR3 length equals 15 residues. The CDR3 coding sequence is TGTGCCAGCAGTAAAAACCGGGCGGGCGATGAAAAACTGTTTTTT. This encodes CASSKNRAGDEKLFF.

The chain has TRBV27 and TRBJ2-5, with 9 bases identical to TRBD1. Germline trimming cut 4 bases from V and 1 base from J; bases unmatched to any gene: 1. The length of the CDR3 is 14 residues. Germline V CDR1 and CDR2: MNHEY, SMNVEV (reference sequence). CDR3 nucleotides: TGTGCCAGCAGTTCACAGGGGGCCCAAGAGACCCAGTACTTC. Protein product: CASSSQGAQETQYF.

The chain links TRBV5-1 to TRBJ2-7; TRBD1 aligns across 10 bases. V lost 7 bases, J lost 3 bases, and 7 bases stayed unmatched. Looked up from germline, CDR1 is SGHRS and CDR2 is YFSETQ. The CDR3 sequence is 14 residues long. The CDR3 nucleotides are TGCGCCAGCTCCAGGACAGGGGGGAGCTACGAGCAGTACTTC. This gives the protein CASSRTGGSYEQYF.

This clone appeared a single time. The chain employs TRBV6-1 and TRBJ2-4; D remains unclear. The CDR3 sequence is 13 residues long. The germline gives CDR1 MNHNS, CDR2 SASEGT. The germline V and J ends were trimmed by 0 bases and 7 bases, with 7 bases remaining between them. CDR3 coding DNA: TGTGCCAGCAGTGAAGCCGAGGTGAACATTCAGTACTTC. As protein: CASSEAEVNIQYF.

This clone has more than one count but fewer than ten. The chain has TRBV11-2 and TRBJ2-7; D tentatively reads TRBD1 or TRBD2 (5 bases each). The CDR3 runs 19 residues. V lost 1 base and J 6 bases, leaving 28 bases between the germline ends. From germline, CDR1 is SGHAT and CDR2 FQNNGV. CDR3 in amino acids: CASSLVTGTAGRLTGEQYF. The CDR3 nucleotides read TGTGCCAGCAGCTTAGTAACCGGGACCGCGGGTCGTCTGACTGGCGAGCAGTACTTC.

The rearrangement joins TRBV11-3 to TRBJ1-1; weak D call: TRBD1 (6 bases). The CDR3 sequence is 17 residues long. The V and J ends lost 2 bases and 1 base respectively, with 17 bases between them. CDR1 SGHNT and CDR2 YENEEA come from the germline V gene. The CDR3 reads CASSLRTGREANTEAFF. The CDR3 DNA sequence: TGTGCCAGCAGCTTACGTACAGGGCGTGAGGCGAACACTGAAGCTTTCTTT.

The V and J genes are TRBV30 and TRBJ1-3; 7 bases are a match to TRBD1. Per the germline V gene, CDR1 is GTSNPN and CDR2 is SVGIG (reference sequence). V shed 2 bases and J 4 bases; nucleotides not matched to a gene: 5. This CDR3 has 14 residues. CDR3: CAWSTGVEGNTIYF. As DNA, the CDR3 is TGTGCCTGGAGTACAGGGGTCGAGGGAAACACCATATATTTT.